One and the same sample provided the 15 T cell receptor beta chains below, sequenced in a study of PD-1 blockade in classical Hodgkin lymphoma. The data were produced by immunoSEQ multiplex PCR, yet TCRdb's version contains in-frame clones alone and is incomplete. The sample has 20,000 to 25,000 clones; just over 75% are singletons. Relapse was seen in all patients after autologous stem cell transplantation, and brentuximab vedotin exposure was variable. This material consisted of peripheral blood mononuclear cells (PBMCs), taken before the second cycle of nivolumab. These receptor sequences come from a human donor with classical Hodgkin lymphoma.

The V call is TRBV5-1, the J call TRBJ2-5; no firm D call. The CDR3 is 13 amino acids. Germline values: CDR1 SGHRS, CDR2 YFSETQ. Trimming removed 0 bases from V and 4 bases from J, with 7 bases in between. The CDR3 sequence: CASSLEAGETQYF. The CDR3 nucleotides read TGCGCCAGCAGCTTGGAGGCAGGAGAGACCCAGTACTTC.

The chain links TRBV10-1 to TRBJ1-1; perhaps TRBD1 as D (6 bases). Trimming took off 5 bases at V and 0 bases at J, with 7 bases between the two ends. The CDR3 runs 13 residues. Germline CDR1 reads WNHNN; CDR2 reads SYGVQD (reference sequence). The DNA of the CDR3 is TGCGCCAGCAGTCGGGGGCTGAACACTGAAGCTTTCTTT. Protein product: CASSRGLNTEAFF.

The CDR3 nucleotides are TGTGCCAGCAGTTACTCGATGGGGGCGCCTGGAAACACCATATATTTT. Its translation: CASSYSMGAPGNTIYF. This sequence joins TRBV6-5 and TRBJ1-3; possibly TRBD1 for D (6 bases). V was clipped by 0 bases and J by 2 bases, with 11 bases between them. Germline V lookup: CDR1 MNHEY, CDR2 SVGAGI. The CDR3 contains 16 residues.

The V and J genes are TRBV5-1 and TRBJ1-2; D is unresolved. The germline V gene has CDR1 SGHRS and CDR2 YFSETQ. The CDR3 runs to 17 residues. Deletions cut 0 bases from V and 6 bases from J, with 21 bases between. This chain's CDR3 is CASSLGSHWRLWNGYTF. As DNA, the CDR3 is TGCGCCAGCAGCTTGGGGAGTCATTGGCGGTTGTGGAATGGCTACACCTTC.

This chain uses TRBV11-2 with TRBJ2-3; D gene uncertain. The ends were cut back, 3 bases at V and 4 bases at J, with 14 bases in the middle. This CDR3 region has 15 residues. The germline V gene encodes CDR1 SGHAT and CDR2 FQNNGV. The DNA for the CDR3 is TGTGCCAGCAGCTTTTTTGGGAACCCCGCAGATACGCAGTATTTT. It yields the protein CASSFFGNPADTQYF.

Relative to its sample, this clone is medium-sized. DNA for the CDR3: TGTGCCAGTAGTATTGGGCAGGGGAATTCCTACGAGCAGTACTTC. This translates into CASSIGQGNSYEQYF. The rearrangement links TRBV19 to TRBJ2-7, with D maybe TRBD1 (6 bases). CDR1 is LNHDA and CDR2 is SQIVND in the germline V gene (reference sequence). V gave up 3 bases and J gave up 1 base, with 13 bases separating them. This CDR3 is built from 15 residues. Combining the CDR3 with reference TRBV19 and TRBJ2-7 gives the whole variable domain DGGITQSPKYLFRKEGQNVTLSCEQNLNHDAMYWYRQDPGQGLRLIYYSQIVNDFQKGDIAEGYSVSREKKESFPLTVTSAQKNPTAFYLCASSIGQGNSYEQYFGPGTRLTVT.

This chain uses TRBV27 with TRBJ1-6; D might be TRBD1 (5 bases). Trimming pared 6 bases from V and 10 bases from J, leaving 16 bases between. CDR1 and CDR2 (germline): MNHEY, SMNVEV (reference sequence). CDR3 length: 14 amino acids. CDR3 in DNA: TGTGCCAGCAGCTACACTTTCGGGGGGTCACCCCTCCACTTT. The encoded protein is CASSYTFGGSPLHF.

This chain uses TRBV4-2 with TRBJ1-2, with 8 bases that match TRBD1. J gave up 8 bases and V 0 bases, and 2 bases lay outside the gene matches. This CDR3 is built from 13 residues. Per germline, CDR1 LGHNA and CDR2 YNFKEQ. The CDR3 sequence is CASSQDGQGGYTF. CDR3 nucleotides: TGTGCCAGCAGCCAAGACGGACAGGGCGGCTACACCTTC.

The chain is built from TRBV4-2 and TRBJ2-7, with 8 bases identical to TRBD1. V was pared by 4 bases and J by 4 bases, with 6 bases of the junction left unmatched. Per germline, CDR1 LGHNA and CDR2 YNFKEQ. There are 14 residues in the CDR3. This CDR3 reads CASSLRQGLYEQYF. CDR3 DNA sequence: TGTGCCAGCAGCCTCCGACAGGGGCTTTACGAGCAGTACTTC.

The gene calls are TRBV7-2 and TRBJ2-7; 7 bases match TRBD2. Germline V gene data show CDR1 as SGHTA and CDR2 as FQGNSA. V was clipped by 5 bases and J by 0 bases; unmatched bases: 4. This CDR3 has 14 residues. The chain's CDR3 is CASSKAGSSYEQYF. CDR3 nucleotides: TGTGCCAGCAGCAAAGCGGGAAGCTCCTACGAGCAGTACTTC.

The rearrangement uses TRBV5-5 and TRBJ1-2; 7 nucleotides agree with TRBD1. CDR3 length equals 13 residues. CDR1 is SGHKS, CDR2 YYEKEE, per germline (reference sequence). Unmatched junction bases numbered 3, after V lost 3 bases and J lost 4 bases. The CDR3 nucleotides read TGTGCCAGCAGCTCAGGGACAGCCTATGGCTACACCTTC. Protein sequence: CASSSGTAYGYTF.

CDR3 sequence: CASSPKTGTRNGYTF. In DNA, the CDR3 is TGTGCCAGCAGCCCCAAAACCGGGACAAGGAATGGCTACACCTTC. This chain links TRBV7-2 with TRBJ1-2; a possible D gene is TRBD1 (6 bases). V gave up 5 bases and J gave up 6 bases, with 19 bases separating them. This CDR3 is 15 amino acids long. The germline CDR1 and CDR2 sequences are SGHTA and FQGNSA.

This chain connects TRBV6-1 to TRBJ1-1; D is uncertain. CDR1 is MNHNS and CDR2 is SASEGT in the germline V gene. The length of the CDR3 is 14 residues. Trimming left V 7 bases short and J 4 bases short, with 16 bases between. The DNA of the CDR3 is TGTGCCAGCAACGATGAGGGAGGCACCACTGAAGCTTTCTTT. Translation: CASNDEGGTTEAFF.

This clone came up a few times. The CDR3 sequence: CASSRTGYDYEQYF. The DNA of the CDR3 is TGTGCCAGCAGCCGGACAGGCTACGACTACGAGCAGTACTTC. This chain connects TRBV11-3 to TRBJ2-7, with 7 bases identical to TRBD1. Germline CDR1 reads SGHNT; CDR2 reads YENEEA. The CDR3 runs 14 residues. Trimming took 5 bases from V and 3 from J; bases not matched to a gene: 7.

The gene calls are TRBV13 and TRBJ2-1; 10 nucleotides line up with TRBD2. Germline values: CDR1 PRHDT, CDR2 FYEKMQ (reference sequence). The J segment lost 6 bases and the V segment lost 4 bases, leaving 12 bases of the junction unmatched. This CDR3 contains 17 residues. The CDR3 DNA follows: TGTGCCAGCAGCTCCGCTCGGAGCGGGGGGGCCTTCAATGAGCAGTTCTTC. Protein sequence: CASSSARSGGAFNEQFF. Full variable domain (missing parts from reference TRBV13 and TRBJ2-1): AAGVIQSPRHLIKEKRETATLKCYPIPRHDTVYWYQQGPGQDPQFLISFYEKMQSDKGSIPDRFSAQQFSDYHSELNMSSLELGDSALYFCASSSARSGGAFNEQFFGPGTRLTVL.